Reported below is one TCR beta chain. V gave up 2 bases and J gave up 4 bases; unmatched junction bases: 5. The CDR3 sequence is 15 residues long. Germline CDR1 MNHEY, CDR2 SMNVEV (reference sequence). The RNA input was roughly 0.5 to 1 ug, and it was reverse transcribed with random hexamers. Via MiXCR, TCRdb re-called the immunoSEQ multiplex PCR reads, giving one row per CDR3 protein. This sample has a few hundred thousand distinct CDR3 sequences, with 95% found just once. Included as multiple sclerosis controls were treatment-naive patients who had stable or active relapsing-remitting disease. Through negative isolation, CD4+ and CD8+ T cells were obtained, while TEMRA cells were enriched using FACS. The data were taken from a study of CD8 T cells in Susac syndrome.

The chain is built from TRBV27 and TRBJ2-3, with 8 nucleotides matching TRBD1. The specimen was CD4+ T cells from PBMCs. This TCR derives from a human donor with multiple sclerosis. In DNA, the CDR3 is TGTGCCAGCAGTTTACAGGACAGGGTCCCAGATACGCAGTATTTT. It specifies CASSLQDRVPDTQYF.